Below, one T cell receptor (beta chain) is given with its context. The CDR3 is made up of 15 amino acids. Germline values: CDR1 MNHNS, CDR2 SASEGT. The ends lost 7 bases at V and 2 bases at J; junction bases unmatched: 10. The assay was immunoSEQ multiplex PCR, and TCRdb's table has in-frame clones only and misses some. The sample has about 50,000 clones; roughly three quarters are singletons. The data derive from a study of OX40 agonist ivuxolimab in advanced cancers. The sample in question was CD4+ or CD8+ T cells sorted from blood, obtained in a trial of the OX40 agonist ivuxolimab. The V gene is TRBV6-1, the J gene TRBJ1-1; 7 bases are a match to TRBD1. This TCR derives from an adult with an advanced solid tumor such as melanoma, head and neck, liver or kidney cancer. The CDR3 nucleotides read TGTGCCAGCACCCGACCCCACAGGGGTAACACTGAAGCTTTCTTT. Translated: CASTRPHRGNTEAFF.